The entry below describes one TCR beta chain. The trim removed 10 bases at V and 2 bases at J, leaving 4 bases unmatched. Germline CDR1 reads PRHDT; CDR2 reads FYEKMQ (reference sequence). The CDR3 consists of 13 residues. The data stem from a study of blood T cell repertoires in COVID-19. About the study: Material from acute and convalescent COVID-19 was sourced from the United States, Italy and Spain.

Generated by immunoSEQ multiplex PCR, the TCRdb table keeps only in-frame clones and is missing some. The sample has a few hundred thousand clones, 89% seen once. Sequences were obtained from peripheral blood. J is TRBJ2-1 and V is TRBV13; 8 bases align to TRBD1. The source is a woman under 40 with COVID-19, enrolled during active disease. In nucleotides, the CDR3 is TGTGCCACCAGACAGGGGACCTACAATGAGCAGTTCTTC. Protein sequence: CATRQGTYNEQFF.